Given below is one TCR beta chain in context. What it binds is not known. Profiled with immunoSEQ multiplex PCR; TCRdb holds only in-frame clones, not every one. The sample has more than 2 million clones, 85% to 95% seen once. The data originate from a study of shared clonotypes between healthy human individuals. Findings and limits, study-wide: As a rule, naive subsets had a larger estimated richness than memory subsets.

V was shortened by 5 bases and J by 2 bases, with 17 bases between the two germline ends. The germline V gene has CDR1 SGHRS and CDR2 YFSETQ. This CDR3 has 15 amino acids. The sequencing input was naive CD4+ T cells sorted from blood. Subset here: CD45RA+ positively selected. The chain has TRBV5-1 and TRBJ2-7, with TRBD1 as a possible D gene (5 bases). The source is a man in his late teens or twenties in good health. The CDR3 DNA sequence: TGCGCCAGCAGTCAGACAGCTTCGAAACCCTACGAGCAGTACTTC. It yields the protein CASSQTASKPYEQYF. The full variable domain, in which reference TRBV5-1 and TRBJ2-7 provide the parts outside the CDR3, is KAGVTQTPRYLIKTRGQQVTLSCSPISGHRSVSWYQQTPGQGLQFLFEYFSETQRNKGNFPGRFSGRQFSNSRSEMNVSTLELGDSALYLCASSQTASKPYEQYFGPGTRLTVT.